This T cell receptor (beta chain) stems from a study of T cell changes during pregnancy in multiple sclerosis. V lost 10 bases, J lost 0 bases, and 9 bases lay in between. Germline V gene data show CDR1 as MNHEY and CDR2 as SVGAGI. The CDR3 sequence is 12 residues long. Assay: immunoSEQ multiplex PCR; the TCRdb copy retains only in-frame clones and omits some. The repertoire holds about 69,000 clones, with roughly 91% as singletons. The chain links TRBV6-5 to TRBJ1-1; D gene uncertain. The material sequenced was CD4+ T cells from peripheral blood mononuclear cells, taken in the third trimester of pregnancy. The sequence came from a female donor in good health, enrolled as a control in a pregnancy study. The CDR3 sequence: CATWRMNTEAFF. The CDR3 region has the DNA TGTGCCACCTGGAGGATGAACACTGAAGCTTTCTTT.